This TCR beta chain was identified during a study of regulatory T cells in long-lasting Graves disease. About the research overall: By definition, persistent Graves' disease involved antithyroid drugs for over 5 years alongside positive TSH receptor antibodies. Overall study findings and caveats: Patients whose Graves' disease persisted exhibited lower TCR diversity than those newly diagnosed.

Arm-PCR with iRepertoire HTBI primers amplified the CDR3 regions for these TCR beta libraries. TCRdb re-called the multiplex PCR reads through MiXCR, storing one row per CDR3 protein. The repertoire consists of hundreds of thousands of distinct CDR3 sequences, with around 21% occurring once and the leading ten covering 6.5% to 10%. Stated time point: persistent/refractory GD, antithyroid drugs over 5 years with positive TRAb. PBMC-derived RNA was used for the TCR library. By American Thyroid Association guidelines, Graves' disease was diagnosed in the cohort. This clonotype has only one observation. Its antigen is still unknown. The junction does not match germline at one end; this may be a read error. This specimen consisted of peripheral blood mononuclear cells (PBMCs), obtained when the disease was refractory, from a patient treated with antithyroid drugs. This clonotype originated in a female donor with Graves disease.

The CDR3 nucleotides read TGCGCCAGCAGCCAAGCGGGACAGACCAACTTC. As protein: CASSQAGQTNF. The chain is built from TRBV4-1 and TRBJ2-5, with 7 bases matching TRBD1. The CDR3 has 11 residues. Germline V gene data show CDR1 as MGHRA and CDR2 as YSYEKL.